This TCR beta chain was retrieved from a study of blood T cell repertoires in COVID-19. As handled by the study authors: Reference gene primer amplification yielded estimated nucleated cell counts. Measured with immunoSEQ multiplex PCR; TCRdb has only the in-frame clones, and not every one. Clonal size and the V and J genes are those of that table, whereas D and trimming came from the DNA. The sample consists of about 380,000 clones, approximately 90% of them appearing once. In its sample, this clone was seen once. Germline CDR1 is SQVTM and CDR2 is ANQGSEA. V was clipped by 5 bases and J by 1 base, with 8 bases between them. This CDR3 contains 12 residues. Across under 25 US areas, participants ranged in age from about 18 to 90 years.

Input material: PBMCs or T cells enriched from blood (not recorded which). The sequence was obtained from a woman aged 18 to 35 who had recovered from COVID-19. The chain couples TRBV29-1 to TRBJ1-1; D may be TRBD1 (6 bases). The CDR3 loop is CSVLTGNTEAFF. In DNA form, the CDR3 reads TGCAGCGTTTTGACAGGGAACACTGAAGCTTTCTTT.